The 6 T cell receptor beta chains reported below all come from one sample, sequenced in a study of cytomegalovirus exposure and HLA in healthy donors. The PCR contained 60 Vbeta and 13 Jbeta primers. Assay: immunoSEQ multiplex PCR; the TCRdb copy retains only in-frame clones and omits some. Among approximately 150,000 clones listed, about 75% were seen once. Specimen: PBMCs. The receptors stem from a woman aged 25-40 years in good health and CMV-seronegative.

The gene calls are TRBV9 and TRBJ1-6; 7 nucleotides agree with TRBD1. The V gene end was trimmed by 4 bases and the J gene end by 0 bases; junction bases not matched to a gene: 7. This CDR3 has 17 residues. Germline V gene lookup returns CDR1 SGDLS and CDR2 YYNGEE. CDR3 DNA sequence: TGTGCCAGCAGCCGGACAGGACAGCCCTCCTATAATTCACCCCTCCACTTT. Translating gives CASSRTGQPSYNSPLHF.

This chain joins TRBV7-3 and TRBJ2-5, with 9 positions matching TRBD2. The germline gives CDR1 SGHTA, CDR2 FQGTGA. V shed 5 bases, J shed 5 bases, and the junction held 9 bases outside the gene matches. This CDR3 contains 15 residues. The CDR3 reads CASSISGTSRETQYF. As DNA, the CDR3 is TGTGCCAGCAGCATCTCCGGGACTAGCCGCGAGACCCAGTACTTC. Based on the CDR3 plus reference TRBV7-3 and TRBJ2-5, the full variable domain is GAGVSQTPSNKVTEKGKYVELRCDPISGHTALYWYRQSLGQGPEFLIYFQGTGAADDSGLPNDRFFAVRPEGSVSTLKIQRTERGDSAVYLCASSISGTSRETQYFGPGTRLLVL.

The chain is built from TRBV6-6 and TRBJ1-2; 9 bases line up with TRBD1. Germline assignment: CDR1 MNHNY and CDR2 SVGAGI (reference sequence). The CDR3 loop spans 14 amino acids. V trimming: 6 bases; J trimming: 6 bases; junction bases outside the gene matches: 8. The CDR3 DNA is TGTGCCAGCAGGGGGTGGGGACAGGGTGATGGCTACACCTTC. It specifies CASRGWGQGDGYTF.

This rearrangement joins TRBV7-2 to TRBJ1-3; D unresolved. Germline lookup yields CDR1 SGHTA and CDR2 FQGNSA. Trimming shortened V by 5 bases and J by 1 base, and 9 bases separated the two germline ends. The CDR3 has 14 residues. CDR3 amino acids: CASSPRGSGNTIYF. The CDR3 DNA reads TGTGCCAGCAGCCCACGGGGATCTGGAAACACCATATATTTT.

This sequence joins TRBV19 and TRBJ2-2; no clear D. V lost 3 bases to trimming and J lost 6 bases, with 8 bases between them. This CDR3 is 13 amino acids long. Per germline, CDR1 LNHDA and CDR2 SQIVND (reference sequence). The CDR3 DNA reads TGTGCCAGTAGTATCACAAGCGCCGGGGAGCTGTTTTTT. It is translated as CASSITSAGELFF.

This chain uses TRBV6-1 with TRBJ2-7, with 8 bases fitting TRBD2. V shed 6 bases, J shed 3 bases, and the junction held 4 bases outside the gene matches. The germline V gene has CDR1 MNHNS and CDR2 SASEGT. The CDR3 consists of 13 residues. The CDR3, as DNA: TGTGCCAGCAGCCGGGGGGGGCGCTACGAGCAGTACTTC. Translated, it gives CASSRGGRYEQYF.